The source of this T cell receptor (beta chain) is a study of blood T cell repertoires in COVID-19. About the research overall: Samples came from the United States, Italy and Spain, spanning acute and convalescent COVID-19. The analysed material was cDNA or gDNA that came from T cells, B-cell-depleted T cells, or PBMCs.

The CDR3 runs 14 residues. The J segment lost 4 bases and the V segment lost 8 bases, leaving 8 bases of the junction unmatched. Germline CDR1 and CDR2: SGHRS and YFSETQ. Per the original data handling: Reference gene primer amplification gave nucleated cell count estimates. Using immunoSEQ multiplex PCR, the repertoire was profiled, and TCRdb retains in-frame clones only, with some absent. The V and J calls and clone size were taken over from that table, and D and trimming were inferred from the DNA. This sample has over 9,000 clones, with 80% found just once. The TCR comes from a man between 65 and 85 years old with active COVID-19. The source material was peripheral blood. The rearrangement uses TRBV5-1 and TRBJ2-3; 9 positions agree with TRBD2. As DNA, the CDR3 is TGCGCCAGTGGGCTAGCGGGATTAGCAGATACGCAGTATTTT. The encoded protein is CASGLAGLADTQYF.